The 32 T cell receptor beta chains presented below share a single source sample, sequenced in a study of lymphopenia after photon versus proton radiotherapy. Sequencing used immunoSEQ multiplex PCR; TCRdb keeps in-frame clones, though not all of them. The table records around 20,000 clones, roughly nine tenths of them present only once. The material was peripheral blood, obtained from a patient treated with proton-based radiotherapy. These receptors were taken from a man in his sixties or seventies with pancreatic cancer.

The V call is TRBV5-1, the J call TRBJ2-1; D is ambiguous. Trimming took 7 bases from V and 0 from J, leaving 17 bases between them. The CDR3 spans 16 residues. Per germline, CDR1 SGHRS and CDR2 YFSETQ. CDR3 DNA: TGCGCCAGCCAACAATTACCTGGTCCCTCCTACAATGAGCAGTTCTTC. Translated, it gives CASQQLPGPSYNEQFF.

The J gene is TRBJ2-5, the V gene TRBV7-7; 7 bases map to TRBD2. This CDR3 is built from 17 residues. The trim removed 6 bases at V and 2 bases at J, leaving 15 bases unmatched. From germline, CDR1 is SSHAT and CDR2 FNYEAQ (reference sequence). The CDR3 DNA reads TGTGCCAGCAGTACCGGGGTAGCGGGCCTAGGTCAAGAGACCCAGTACTTC. It encodes CASSTGVAGLGQETQYF.

This rearrangement joins TRBV21-1 to TRBJ2-7; the table's D call of TRBD1 was not tested on the DNA. TRBV21-1 is an annotated pseudogene. CDR3 length equals 16 residues. CDR3 sequence: CASSNQGQGSSYEQYF. Written as DNA, the CDR3 is TGTGCCAGCAGCAACCAAGGACAGGGGTCCTCCTACGAGCAGTACTTC.

The chain uses TRBV5-6 and TRBJ1-5, with D possibly being TRBD1 (6 bases). CDR3 length equals 14 residues. Trimming cost V 4 bases and J 5 bases, with 13 bases left between them. Germline assignment: CDR1 SGHDT and CDR2 YYEEEE. The CDR3 nucleotides are TGTGCCAGCAGCGTTCTGACAGGTCATCAGCCCCAGCATTTT. This translates into CASSVLTGHQPQHF. The full variable domain, in which reference TRBV5-6 and TRBJ1-5 provide the parts outside the CDR3, is DAGVTQSPTHLIKTRGQQVTLRCSPKSGHDTVSWYQQALGQGPQFIFQYYEEEERQRGNFPDRFSGHQFPNYSSELNVNALLLGDSALYLCASSVLTGHQPQHFGDGTRLSIL.

V usage is TRBV7-9 and J usage is TRBJ2-3; the match to TRBD2 covers 11 bases. V was clipped by 4 bases and J by 8 bases; unmatched bases: 14. Per germline, CDR1 SEHNR and CDR2 FQNEAQ (reference sequence). The CDR3 covers 17 residues. This chain's CDR3 is CASSSRPGLAARGTQYF. Here the CDR3 DNA reads TGTGCCAGCAGCTCCAGACCGGGACTAGCGGCCAGGGGTACGCAGTATTTT. Combining the CDR3 with reference TRBV7-9 and TRBJ2-3 gives the whole variable domain DTGVSQNPRHKITKRGQNVTFRCDPISEHNRLYWYRQTLGQGPEFLTYFQNEAQLEKSRLLSDRFSAERPKGSFSTLEIQRTEQGDSAMYLCASSSRPGLAARGTQYFGPGTRLTVL.

The V gene is TRBV6-6, the J gene TRBJ1-6; D gene unclear. This CDR3 spans 14 amino acids. V lost 8 bases, J lost 7 bases, and 15 bases lay in between. Per germline, CDR1 MNHNY and CDR2 SVGAGI (reference sequence). For the CDR3, the DNA is TGTGCCAGCGCCCCACGGAGGACGAATTCACCCCTCCACTTT. Amino acids: CASAPRRTNSPLHF.

The chain employs TRBV11-3 and TRBJ1-1; TRBD1 might be the D (6 bases). V was clipped by 5 bases and J by 4 bases, with 20 bases between them. CDR3 length equals 16 residues. Per germline, CDR1 SGHNT and CDR2 YENEEA. CDR3 protein: CASSPGAHEQGTEAFF. CDR3 in DNA: TGTGCCAGCAGCCCCGGGGCGCACGAACAGGGCACTGAAGCTTTCTTT.

The rearrangement uses TRBV6-5 and TRBJ1-2; D is perhaps TRBD1 (6 bases). Germline CDR1 and CDR2: MNHEY and SVGAGI. V lost 7 bases to trimming and J lost 3 bases, with 15 bases between them. The CDR3 has 14 residues. The CDR3, as DNA: TGTGCCAGCACCCCCAGGGGAGAGGACTATGGCTACACCTTC. Residues: CASTPRGEDYGYTF.

The genes are TRBV5-4 and TRBJ2-1; a possible D gene is TRBD1 (6 bases). CDR3 length: 16 residues. The germline V and J ends were trimmed by 6 bases and 6 bases, with 22 bases remaining between them. The germline V gene encodes CDR1 SGHNT and CDR2 YYREEE (reference sequence). The CDR3 here is CASTPAQGTRRNEQFF. The CDR3 DNA reads TGTGCCAGCACCCCTGCGCAGGGGACCCGTCGCAATGAGCAGTTCTTC.

The chain is built from TRBV7-3 and TRBJ2-2; weak D call: TRBD1 (5 bases). Per the germline V gene, CDR1 is SGHTA and CDR2 is FQGTGA. Trimming shortened V by 2 bases and J by 6 bases, and 10 bases separated the two germline ends. The length of the CDR3 is 14 residues. CDR3 DNA sequence: TGTGCCAGCAGCTTAGACCAGGGTCCCGGGGAGCTGTTTTTT. Translation: CASSLDQGPGELFF.

V usage is TRBV7-2 and J usage is TRBJ2-1; perhaps TRBD1 as D (6 bases). Deletions cut 0 bases from V and 0 bases from J, with 12 bases between. CDR1 is SGHTA, CDR2 FQGNSA, per germline. The CDR3 runs to 17 residues. The CDR3 sequence is CASSLAGTTSSYNEQFF. CDR3 sequence (DNA): TGTGCCAGCAGCTTAGCTGGGACAACGAGCTCCTACAATGAGCAGTTCTTC.

This chain joins TRBV19 and TRBJ1-1; no definite D call. This CDR3 region has 14 residues. Germline CDR1 reads LNHDA; CDR2 reads SQIVND (reference sequence). Trimming took 3 bases from V and 0 from J, leaving 8 bases between them. DNA of the CDR3: TGTGCCAGTAGTATGGAGCTAATGAACACTGAAGCTTTCTTT. Translated: CASSMELMNTEAFF.

This chain uses TRBV15 with TRBJ2-7; D is undetermined. CDR1 and CDR2 (germline): LNHNV, YYDKDF (reference sequence). The germline V and J ends were trimmed by 11 bases and 4 bases, with 12 bases remaining between them. The CDR3 is 11 amino acids. DNA for the CDR3: TGTGCCGCCACTTTGGGATACGAGCAGTACTTC. Its translation is CAATLGYEQYF.

A few counts support this clone. This chain joins TRBV2 and TRBJ1-1; the match to TRBD1 covers 9 bases. This CDR3 spans 18 amino acids. V lost 7 bases, J lost 0 bases, and 15 bases stayed unmatched. Per the germline V gene, CDR1 is SNHLY and CDR2 is FYNNEI. The CDR3 DNA is TGTGCCAGCACCGAGGGACAGGGCCAAACCCTTATGAACACTGAAGCTTTCTTT. The encoded protein is CASTEGQGQTLMNTEAFF.

This clone turned up a few times. CDR3 coding DNA: TGTGCCCGGAAACAGGGGGAAGTTGGGTACGAGCAGTACTTC. This gives the protein CARKQGEVGYEQYF. The chain recombines TRBV5-6 with TRBJ2-7, with 8 positions matching TRBD1. The CDR3 has 14 residues. Germline V gene sequence: CDR1 SGHDT, CDR2 YYEEEE. V lost 10 bases, J lost 4 bases, and 13 bases stayed unmatched.

The chain combines TRBV7-9 with TRBJ2-3, with 10 bases fitting TRBD2. V was clipped by 5 bases and J by 0 bases; unmatched bases: 5. The germline V gene encodes CDR1 SEHNR and CDR2 FQNEAQ (reference sequence). CDR3 length equals 16 residues. In nucleotides, the CDR3 is TGTGCCAGCAGCCTTAAGCGGGGGGGCAGCACAGATACGCAGTATTTT. This sequence encodes CASSLKRGGSTDTQYF.

This clone turned up a few times. The rearrangement links TRBV19 to TRBJ1-4; D unresolved. This CDR3 contains 14 residues. CDR1 LNHDA and CDR2 SQIVND come from the germline V gene (reference sequence). V was pared by 6 bases and J by 6 bases, with 14 bases between. CDR3 in amino acids: CASSRTVLDEKLFF. The CDR3 DNA reads as TGTGCCAGTAGCCGGACGGTCCTAGATGAAAAACTGTTTTTT.

This chain joins TRBV9 and TRBJ2-3; 8 bases line up with TRBD2. V shed 0 bases, J shed 1 base, and the junction held 4 bases outside the gene matches. Germline lookup yields CDR1 SGDLS and CDR2 YYNGEE. The CDR3 loop spans 16 amino acids. CDR3 sequence reads: CASSVGSGGGTDTQYF. CDR3 DNA: TGTGCCAGCAGCGTAGGCAGCGGGGGTGGCACAGATACGCAGTATTTT.

The V and J genes are TRBV5-8 and TRBJ2-1, with no clear D. This CDR3 has 12 amino acids. Germline V CDR1 and CDR2: SGHTS, YDEGEE. V shed 0 bases and J shed 9 bases, with 7 bases lying between them. The CDR3 nucleotides are TGTGCCAGCAGCTTGGGAGCCGGTGAGCAGTTCTTC. It encodes CASSLGAGEQFF.

This rearrangement joins TRBV6-5 to TRBJ1-2; 8 bases line up with TRBD1. This CDR3 has 13 residues. Germline loops: CDR1 MNHEY, CDR2 SVGAGI. After removal of 6 bases from V and 7 bases from J, the junction contained 7 bases not matched to a gene. The CDR3 bases are TGTGCCAGCAGCCCGGACAGGGAGAGTGGCTACACCTTC. Protein product: CASSPDRESGYTF.

The chain has TRBV27 and TRBJ1-4, with 9 bases that match TRBD1. Germline CDR1 MNHEY, CDR2 SMNVEV (reference sequence). V gave up 5 bases and J gave up 7 bases; unmatched junction bases: 17. The CDR3 is 18 amino acids. CDR3 nucleotide sequence: TGTGCCAGCAGTCCCGACAGGGGGGTAGAGTCTCGGAGTGAAAAACTGTTTTTT. Its translation is CASSPDRGVESRSEKLFF. The complete variable domain, with remaining parts taken from reference TRBV27 and TRBJ1-4, reads EAQVTQNPRYLITVTGKKLTVTCSQNMNHEYMSWYRQDPGLGLRQIYYSMNVEVTDKGDVPEGYKVSRKEKRNFPLILESPSPNQTSLYFCASSPDRGVESRSEKLFFGSGTQLSVL.

V is TRBV14 and J is TRBJ2-5; the D gene is possibly TRBD1 (5 bases). Trimming stripped 0 bases from V and 11 bases from J, with 13 bases between. This CDR3 has 13 residues. Per the germline V gene, CDR1 is SGHDN and CDR2 is FVKESK. The CDR3 spells CASSQERGFEQYF. The CDR3 coding sequence is TGTGCCAGCAGCCAAGAAAGGGGTTTTGAGCAGTACTTC.

The rearrangement joins TRBV5-6 to TRBJ1-6; 10 bases are shared with TRBD1. This CDR3 contains 14 residues. The V segment lost 3 bases and the J segment 9 bases; nucleotides outside the gene matches: 3. From germline, CDR1 is SGHDT and CDR2 YYEEEE. The CDR3 DNA reads as TGTGCCAGCAGCTCTGACAGGGGGCTTTCACCCCTCCACTTT. The encoded protein is CASSSDRGLSPLHF.

The gene calls are TRBV13 and TRBJ1-4, with D hard to call. CDR3 length equals 15 residues. Germline lookup yields CDR1 PRHDT and CDR2 FYEKMQ (reference sequence). The V gene lost 4 bases and the J gene lost 1 base, with 10 bases spanning the gap. CDR3 bases: TGTGCCAGCAGCTCCCCGGGAAGAACTAATGAAAAACTGTTTTTT. It specifies CASSSPGRTNEKLFF.

CDR3 amino acids: CASSVAGTGGRSEQFF. The CDR3 bases are TGTGCCAGTAGTGTAGCGGGGACAGGGGGTAGGAGTGAGCAGTTCTTC. V is TRBV19 and J is TRBJ2-1; 11 positions agree with TRBD1. Germline V lookup: CDR1 LNHDA, CDR2 SQIVND (reference sequence). With V trimmed by 5 bases and J by 9 bases, 12 bases remained unmatched. The CDR3 has 16 residues.

The V gene is TRBV19, the J gene TRBJ2-1, with D maybe TRBD2 (5 bases). Germline V CDR1 and CDR2: LNHDA, SQIVND (reference sequence). V shed 0 bases and J shed 0 bases, with 12 bases lying between them. This CDR3 region has 17 residues. The CDR3 coding sequence is TGTGCCAGTAGTATAGATCGCGGGTTGAGCTCCTACAATGAGCAGTTCTTC. Amino acids: CASSIDRGLSSYNEQFF.

The rearrangement links TRBV6-1 to TRBJ1-4; D is possibly TRBD1 (5 bases). CDR1 is MNHNS, CDR2 SASEGT, per germline. The CDR3 runs 14 residues. V was shortened by 2 bases and J by 11 bases, with 15 bases between the two germline ends. The CDR3 coding sequence is TGTGCCAGCAGTGAAACCTTACAACGGGGGAAACTGTTTTTT. Its translation is CASSETLQRGKLFF.

The chain is built from TRBV7-2 and TRBJ2-7; 9 bases align to TRBD1. Trimming removed 0 bases from V and 5 bases from J; junction bases left unmatched: 8. The length of the CDR3 is 16 residues. CDR1 SGHTA and CDR2 FQGNSA come from the germline V gene. CDR3 nucleotides: TGTGCCAGCAGCTTAGCCCGGGGACAGGGATTCGACGAGCAGTACTTC. This gives the protein CASSLARGQGFDEQYF.

The count of this clone is one. This chain links TRBV5-4 with TRBJ2-1; a weak D match, TRBD1 (6 bases). The length of the CDR3 is 15 residues. Between the trimmed V and J ends, which lost 0 bases and 2 bases, there was a span of 9 bases. CDR1 is SGHNT and CDR2 is YYREEE in the germline V gene (reference sequence). CDR3: CASSLDRATYNEQFF. The CDR3 nucleotides are TGTGCCAGCAGCTTGGACAGGGCAACCTACAATGAGCAGTTCTTC.

The rearrangement uses TRBV5-6 and TRBJ1-3; 9 bases line up with TRBD1. The length of the CDR3 is 15 residues. V lost 2 bases, J lost 6 bases, and 6 bases stayed unmatched. CDR1 is SGHDT, CDR2 YYEEEE, per germline. The CDR3 nucleotides read TGTGCCAGCAGCTTACTAGGGACAGGGTCAAACACCATATATTTT. This encodes CASSLLGTGSNTIYF.

The chain employs TRBV11-2 and TRBJ2-2; perhaps TRBD1 as D (7 bases). Germline assignment: CDR1 SGHAT and CDR2 FQNNGV. V shed 11 bases and J shed 0 bases, with 13 bases lying between them. This CDR3 comprises 14 residues. CDR3: CAYGGQPNTGELFF. Here the CDR3 DNA reads TGTGCCTACGGGGGACAGCCGAACACCGGGGAGCTGTTTTTT.

This clone was detected only a few times. The CDR3 loop is CASSKGTSRYNEQFF. The DNA of the CDR3 is TGTGCCAGCAGCAAAGGGACTAGCCGCTACAATGAGCAGTTCTTC. V is TRBV7-3 and J is TRBJ2-1; 9 bases line up with TRBD2. The CDR3 has 15 residues. Looked up from germline, CDR1 is SGHTA and CDR2 is FQGTGA. Trimming at V came to 5 bases and at J to 3 bases, leaving 5 bases not matched to a gene.